The 25 T cell receptor beta chains presented below share a single source sample, sequenced in a study of neurological immune-mediated disorders. TCRdb itself ran the 5' RACE reads through MiXCR, one entry per CDR3 protein. The sample lists fewer than 20,000 distinct CDR3 sequences, approximately 8.8% occurring once. The sequenced material came from CD8+ T cells from blood. The source of these receptors is a man between 45 and 60 years old in good health.

This clonotype was seen repeatedly, ten times or more. This chain uses TRBV30 with TRBJ2-1, with unresolved D. V was pared by 0 bases and J by 7 bases, with 4 bases between. This CDR3 comprises 11 residues. Germline lookup yields CDR1 GTSNPN and CDR2 SVGIG (reference sequence). This CDR3 is CAWSVINEQFF. CDR3 bases: TGTGCCTGGAGTGTGATAAATGAGCAGTTCTTC.

The sample holds many counts of this clonotype. The chain has TRBV6-5 and TRBJ2-1; D gene uncertain. The CDR3 spans 15 residues. The V gene lost 6 bases and the J gene lost 0 bases, with 12 bases spanning the gap. Germline CDR1 and CDR2: MNHEY and SVGAGI. The CDR3 DNA reads TGTGCCAGCAGCCCCGGGCCCACCTCCTACAATGAGCAGTTCTTC. It encodes CASSPGPTSYNEQFF.

A few counts support this clonotype. The chain uses TRBV7-2 and TRBJ2-7, with 14 bases aligning to TRBD2. With V trimmed by 5 bases and J by 4 bases, 13 bases remained unmatched. From germline, CDR1 is SGHTA and CDR2 FQGNSA. CDR3 length equals 18 residues. The CDR3 spells CASSGRLGTSGSQYEQYF. CDR3 DNA: TGTGCCAGCAGCGGGCGTCTCGGGACTAGCGGGAGTCAGTACGAGCAGTACTTC.

Ten or more counts support this clonotype. The chain has TRBV6-6 and TRBJ2-5; D may be TRBD1 or TRBD2 (5 bases each). V shed 1 base and J shed 5 bases, with 14 bases lying between them. Germline CDR1 reads MNHNY; CDR2 reads SVGAGI (reference sequence). The CDR3 sequence is 15 residues long. CDR3 DNA sequence: TGTGCCAGCAGTTACTTGAGTGATAGGGACGAGACCCAGTACTTC. Its translation is CASSYLSDRDETQYF.

This clonotype was detected many times. This chain connects TRBV28 to TRBJ2-3; 8 positions agree with TRBD2. The junction had 4 bases not matched to a gene; V was cut back by 6 bases and J by 2 bases. CDR1 and CDR2 (germline): MDHEN, SYDVKM. The CDR3 consists of 14 residues. As DNA, the CDR3 is TGTGCCAGCAGCGGGGGGGTTTCCACAGATACGCAGTATTTT. It translates to CASSGGVSTDTQYF.

The rearrangement links TRBV28 to TRBJ1-1; D not certain. Trimming took 7 bases from V and 4 from J, leaving 4 bases between them. The CDR3 length is 10 residues. Germline V CDR1 and CDR2: MDHEN, SYDVKM. CDR3 protein: CASIRTEAFF. The CDR3, as DNA: TGTGCCAGCATTCGCACTGAAGCTTTCTTT. Full variable domain (remainder filled in from reference TRBV28 and TRBJ1-1): DVKVTQSSRYLVKRTGEKVFLECVQDMDHENMFWYRQDPGLGLRLIYFSYDVKMKEKGDIPEGYSVSREKKERFSLILESASTNQTSMYLCASIRTEAFFGQGTRLTVV.

This clonotype was observed many times. The gene calls are TRBV20-1 and TRBJ2-5, with 10 bases identical to TRBD1. From germline, CDR1 is DFQATT and CDR2 SNEGSKA (reference sequence). The CDR3 has 14 residues. V shed 5 bases and J 1 base; nucleotides not matched to a gene: 4. CDR3 region: CSASGTGVQETQYF. The CDR3 nucleotides are TGCAGTGCTTCCGGGACAGGGGTCCAAGAGACCCAGTACTTC.

This clonotype showed up many times. The CDR3 spells CASSLWENTGELFF. Here the CDR3 DNA reads TGTGCCAGCAGTTTGTGGGAGAACACCGGGGAGCTGTTTTTT. The chain employs TRBV12-3 or TRBV12-4 and TRBJ2-2; D gene ambiguous. V gave up 3 bases and J gave up 1 base, with 6 bases separating them. The CDR3 covers 14 residues.

Many counts were recorded for this clonotype. The gene calls are TRBV30 and TRBJ2-1, with 7 positions matching TRBD2. The CDR3 consists of 15 residues. V lost 0 bases to trimming and J lost 7 bases; unmatched junction nucleotides: 9. Per the germline V gene, CDR1 is GTSNPN and CDR2 is SVGIG (reference sequence). CDR3 DNA: TGTGCCTGGAGTGTACTCGGACTAGAAGTGAATGAGCAGTTCTTC. Protein: CAWSVLGLEVNEQFF.

There are many counts of this clonotype. The chain has TRBV29-1 and TRBJ1-1; 8 nucleotides line up with TRBD1. From germline, CDR1 is SQVTM and CDR2 ANQGSEA. Unmatched junction bases numbered 1, after V lost 5 bases and J lost 5 bases. The CDR3 covers 11 residues. This CDR3 is CSVRQGTEAFF. The CDR3 coding sequence is TGCAGCGTTCGACAGGGGACTGAAGCTTTCTTT.

This chain links TRBV28 with TRBJ1-4, with D possibly being TRBD1 (5 bases). Germline CDR1 and CDR2: MDHEN and SYDVKM. V lost 2 bases, J lost 3 bases, and 13 bases lay in between. The CDR3 spans 16 residues. The CDR3 DNA is TGTGCCAGCAGTTTAACCCCAAGGGGCCCTAATGAAAAACTGTTTTTT. Its translation is CASSLTPRGPNEKLFF.

This clonotype came up many times. The V call is TRBV9, the J call TRBJ2-1; 9 positions match TRBD1. Germline V gene lookup returns CDR1 SGDLS and CDR2 YYNGEE. The CDR3 contains 16 residues. The V and J ends lost 5 bases and 6 bases, in that order; junction bases with no gene match: 12. CDR3 sequence reads: CASSDKPGQGGNEQFF. CDR3 nucleotides: TGTGCCAGCAGTGATAAACCGGGACAGGGAGGCAATGAGCAGTTCTTC.

This clonotype has ten or more counts. The J gene is TRBJ2-5, the V gene TRBV28, with 7 bases lining up with TRBD1. Germline CDR1 is MDHEN and CDR2 is SYDVKM. The trim removed 7 bases at V and 5 bases at J, leaving 22 bases unmatched. This CDR3 contains 18 residues. The CDR3, as DNA: TGTGCCAGCACCCCTAGGAATAAAGGGACAGTCTCGGGGGAGACCCAGTACTTC. Protein product: CASTPRNKGTVSGETQYF.

This clonotype came up many times. J is TRBJ2-7 and V is TRBV27; 8 bases line up with TRBD2. The length of the CDR3 is 13 residues. Germline values: CDR1 MNHEY, CDR2 SMNVEV (reference sequence). The J segment lost 4 bases and the V segment lost 5 bases, leaving 4 bases of the junction unmatched. DNA of the CDR3: TGTGCCAGCAGTCCGGGACTAGGATACGAGCAGTACTTC. Translation gives CASSPGLGYEQYF.

This clonotype appeared many times. The chain couples TRBV29-1 to TRBJ2-7, with TRBD2 matching 12 bases. CDR1 is SQVTM, CDR2 ANQGSEA, per germline. Germline trimming cut 4 bases from V and 2 bases from J; bases unmatched to any gene: 0. The CDR3 runs to 13 residues. The CDR3 DNA reads TGCAGCGTTGCTAGCGGGAGGGCCTACGAGCAGTACTTC. Amino acids: CSVASGRAYEQYF.

This clonotype was counted ten times or more. This sequence joins TRBV7-9 and TRBJ1-3; unclear D gene. Germline CDR1 reads SEHNR; CDR2 reads FQNEAQ (reference sequence). Trimming cost V 1 base and J 4 bases, with 14 bases left between them. The CDR3 consists of 16 residues. The DNA of the CDR3 is TGTGCCAGCAGCTTAGTCGTCAGCGAGATGGGAAACACCATATATTTT. Translated, it gives CASSLVVSEMGNTIYF.

Many counts were recorded for this clonotype. The chain joins TRBV6-2 or TRBV6-3 to TRBJ2-1; 11 nucleotides line up with TRBD2. There are 17 residues in the CDR3. Germline assignment: CDR1 MNHEY and CDR2 SVGEGT. Losses at the gene ends were 2 bases for V and 5 bases for J; bases not matched to a gene: 8. The CDR3 bases are TGTGCCAGCAGTTACCGCCCGGCTAGCGGGGGGAACAATGAGCAGTTCTTC. It encodes CASSYRPASGGNNEQFF.

This clonotype was counted at least ten times. The chain links TRBV12-3 or TRBV12-4 to TRBJ2-3, with D uncertain. V was trimmed by 3 bases and J by 6 bases, leaving 10 bases between them. The CDR3 has 13 residues. The CDR3 reads CASSFAVRDTQYF. Here the CDR3 DNA reads TGTGCCAGCAGTTTCGCCGTAAGGGATACGCAGTATTTT.

Ten or more counts support this clonotype. The V gene is TRBV6-6, the J gene TRBJ2-1; D possibly corresponds to TRBD1 (5 bases). CDR1 is MNHNY, CDR2 SVGAGI, per germline (reference sequence). The CDR3 consists of 13 residues. V lost 5 bases and J 10 bases, leaving 15 bases between the germline ends. CDR3 amino acids: CASSKAGFQEQFF. CDR3 coding DNA: TGTGCCAGCAGTAAAGCAGGGTTCCAGGAGCAGTTCTTC.

This clonotype was seen many times. CDR3: CSVRQGSTDTQYF. As DNA, the CDR3 is TGCAGCGTTCGACAGGGGAGCACAGATACGCAGTATTTT. The chain is built from TRBV29-1 and TRBJ2-3; TRBD1 matches 8 bases. CDR1 and CDR2 from the germline V gene are SQVTM and ANQGSEA. Trimming at V came to 5 bases and at J to 0 bases, leaving 1 base not matched to a gene. The CDR3 spans 13 residues.

This clonotype appeared many times. V is TRBV28 and J is TRBJ2-3, with 8 positions matching TRBD2. The V gene's germline CDR1 is MDHEN and CDR2 SYDVKM. The V and J ends lost 7 bases and 5 bases, in that order; junction bases with no gene match: 8. This CDR3 region has 14 residues. In nucleotides, the CDR3 is TGTGCCAGCACCGAAAGGCGGGAGGAAGATACGCAGTATTTT. It yields the protein CASTERREEDTQYF. Filled out from reference TRBV28 and TRBJ2-3, the complete variable domain reads DVKVTQSSRYLVKRTGEKVFLECVQDMDHENMFWYRQDPGLGLRLIYFSYDVKMKEKGDIPEGYSVSREKKERFSLILESASTNQTSMYLCASTERREEDTQYFGPGTRLTVL.

This clonotype was observed many times. The chain is built from TRBV6-2 or TRBV6-3 and TRBJ2-4, with no clear D. Trimming stripped 5 bases from V and 6 bases from J, with 5 bases between. The CDR3 consists of 11 residues. CDR1 and CDR2 (germline): MNHEY, SVGEGT. The CDR3 loop reads CASSPGNIQYF. The DNA for the CDR3 is TGTGCCAGCAGTCCAGGAAACATTCAGTACTTC.

At least ten counts were recorded for this clonotype. The rearrangement joins TRBV6-1 to TRBJ1-5; D is ambiguous. Germline V lookup: CDR1 MNHNS, CDR2 SASEGT. The CDR3 runs to 15 residues. The V and J ends lost 2 bases and 6 bases respectively, with 14 bases between them. CDR3 sequence (DNA): TGTGCCAGCAGTGAAAGGCGGTACAGTCTTCAGCCCCAGCATTTT. It encodes CASSERRYSLQPQHF.

At least ten counts were recorded for this clonotype. One end of the junction does not line up with germline, which may come from a read error. V usage is TRBV6-5 and J usage is TRBJ2-1, with D perhaps matching TRBD1 (6 bases). This CDR3 spans 15 amino acids. Germline CDR1 and CDR2: MNHEY and SVGAGI. CDR3: CVSSATGSAYNEQFF. The CDR3 nucleotides read TGTGTCAGCAGTGCTACAGGGTCGGCCTACAATGAGCAGTTCTTC.

This clonotype was recorded many times. The CDR3 DNA reads TGTGCCAGCAGGACAAAAGGGACCCAGTACTTC. It is translated as CASRTKGTQYF. The chain employs TRBV4-2 and TRBJ2-5; D uncertain. Trimming pared 6 bases from V and 7 bases from J, leaving 9 bases between. Germline CDR1 and CDR2: LGHNA and YNFKEQ. This CDR3 has 11 amino acids.